The rows below give T cell receptor beta chains drawn from one sample of a study of beta chain features in type 1 diabetes. Data came from immunoSEQ multiplex PCR; TCRdb stores just in-frame clones and leaves some out. The repertoire holds about 240,000 clones, 25% to 30% seen once, with roughly 4% in the top ten. The sequenced material came from central memory CD4+ T cells from blood. The receptors were sampled from a man between 25 and 39 years old in good health. Both conserved end residues are trimmed from each CDR3. The D gene is left open where the match is weak.

d_gene	j_gene	v_gene	CDR3aa
.	TRBJ2-1	TRBV10-3	AISRDNEQF
.	TRBJ2-1	TRBV6-5	ASSYSIGIYNEQF
TRBD2	TRBJ2-3	TRBV10-3	AIRRGLAVTDTQY
.	TRBJ1-5	TRBV7-2	ASSPDSINQPQH
.	TRBJ1-6	TRBV7-2	ASSFRNSPLH
.	TRBJ2-5	TRBV25-1	ASSESEDFQETQY
TRBD1	TRBJ1-1	TRBV25-1	ASSEPGTDTEAF
TRBD1	TRBJ2-3	TRBV7-2	ASSPGTGGLDTQY
TRBD2	TRBJ2-7	TRBV7-2	ASSLRAGPTYEQY
.	TRBJ2-1	TRBV30	AWSVLVGEQF
.	TRBJ2-7	TRBV10-3	AISVGTSNYEQY
.	TRBJ1-6	TRBV5-1	ASSLDGQKNSPLH
TRBD1	TRBJ1-1	TRBV14	ASSRRQGDDTEAF
.	TRBJ1-3	TRBV9	ASTRGEGNTIY
TRBD1	TRBJ1-6	TRBV30	AWSEWDGTALH
TRBD1	TRBJ2-7	TRBV9	ASSVEPGQGTYEQY
TRBD2	TRBJ2-7	TRBV11-2	ASSLPGLAGSYEQY
TRBD1	TRBJ2-7	TRBV30	AWSGQGNYEQY
.	TRBJ2-1	TRBV29-1	SVETGYNEQF
.	TRBJ2-5	TRBV5-1	ASSSGVGVQETQY
.	TRBJ1-2	TRBV4-1	ASSQDRTNNYGYT
.	TRBJ1-2	TRBV30	AWSVAGSGYYGYT
.	TRBJ2-5	TRBV29-1	SGVEGQETQY
TRBD2	TRBJ2-7	TRBV7-2	ASSLGGTFTYEQY
.	TRBJ2-3	TRBV9	ASSVAAHPDTQY
.	TRBJ1-5	TRBV5-1	ASSLSGDSNQPQH
.	TRBJ2-7	TRBV28	ASSLFLPGSSHEQY
.	TRBJ2-2	TRBV5-4	ASSPPKDSANTGELF
.	TRBJ2-5	TRBV29-1	SVTLPPGRGETQY